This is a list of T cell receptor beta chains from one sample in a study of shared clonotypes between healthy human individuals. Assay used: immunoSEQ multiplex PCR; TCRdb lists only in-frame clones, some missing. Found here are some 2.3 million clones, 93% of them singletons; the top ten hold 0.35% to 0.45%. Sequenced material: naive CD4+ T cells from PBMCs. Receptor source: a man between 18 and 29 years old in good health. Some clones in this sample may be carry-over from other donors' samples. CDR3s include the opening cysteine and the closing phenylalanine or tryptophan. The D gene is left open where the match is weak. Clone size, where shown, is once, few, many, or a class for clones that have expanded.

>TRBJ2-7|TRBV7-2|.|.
TGTGCCAGCAGCTTACGGCAGGGGTCACCCTACGAGCAGTACTTC
CASSLRQGSPYEQYF
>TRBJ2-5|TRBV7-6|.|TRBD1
TGTGCCAGCAGCTCCTGGACAGGGCCTCAAGAGACCCAGTACTTC
CASSSWTGPQETQYF
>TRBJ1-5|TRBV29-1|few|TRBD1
TGCAGCGTACGCGGGACAGTCAATCAGCCCCAGCATTTT
CSVRGTVNQPQHF
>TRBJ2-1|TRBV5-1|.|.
TGCGCCAGCAGCTTGACGCAGCGCCTCAATGAGCAGTTCTTC
CASSLTQRLNEQFF
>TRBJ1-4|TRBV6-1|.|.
TGTGCCAGCAGTGAGGGGGAAGGAAAACTGTTTTTT
CASSEGEGKLFF
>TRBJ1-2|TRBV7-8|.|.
TGTGCCAGCAGCTCCCGATTAAACTATGGCTACACCTTC
CASSSRLNYGYTF
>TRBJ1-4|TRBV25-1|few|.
TGTGCCAGCAGTGAAGTGGGGGCCGGGGAAAAACTGTTTTTT
CASSEVGAGEKLFF
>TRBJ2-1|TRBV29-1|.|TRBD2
TGCAGCGTTGAAGATCTTGGAGCGGGAGGGCTCTACAATGAGCAGTTCTTC
CSVEDLGAGGLYNEQFF
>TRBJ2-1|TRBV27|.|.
TGTGCCAGCAGTTTGAGACTAGCCTACAATGAGCAGTTCTTC
CASSLRLAYNEQFF
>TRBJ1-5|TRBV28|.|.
TGTGCCAGCAGTTTGAGGCAGGACAATCAGCCCCAGCATTTT
CASSLRQDNQPQHF
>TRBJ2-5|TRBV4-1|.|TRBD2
TGCGCCAGCAGCCTGGGACTAGCGGGAGGAGGAGAAGAGACCCAGTACTTC
CASSLGLAGGGEETQYF
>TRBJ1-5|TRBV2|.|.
TGTGCCAGCAGTGAAGCGCTTGGGTCGCCCCAGCATTTT
CASSEALGSPQHF
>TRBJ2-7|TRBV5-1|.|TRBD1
TGCGCCAGCAGCTGGGACAGCACCCTCTCCTACGAGCAGTACTTC
CASSWDSTLSYEQYF
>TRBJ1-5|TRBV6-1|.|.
TGTGCCAGCAGTGAAGTGGAGGCAGGGTTTCAGCCCCAGCATTTT
CASSEVEAGFQPQHF
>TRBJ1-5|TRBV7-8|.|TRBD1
TGTGCCAGCAGCTTAGCAGGGGGCGGGCAGCCCCAGCATTTT
CASSLAGGGQPQHF
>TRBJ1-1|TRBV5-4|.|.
TGTGCCAGCAGCTTGGCCCCTATGAACACTGAAGCTTTCTTT
CASSLAPMNTEAFF
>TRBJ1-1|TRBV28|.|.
TGTGCCAGCAGCACAAACAGATTTAACACTGAAGCTTTCTTT
CASSTNRFNTEAFF
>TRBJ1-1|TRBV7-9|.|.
TGTGCCAGCAGCACAAAACAGGGCGACACTGAAGCTTTCTTT
CASSTKQGDTEAFF
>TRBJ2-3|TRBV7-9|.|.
TGTGCCAGCAGCGGTGGACAGACCTTCACAGATACGCAGTATTTT
CASSGGQTFTDTQYF
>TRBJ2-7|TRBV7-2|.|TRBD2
TGTGCCAGCAGCTCGACTAGCGGGGTCTACGAGCAGTACTTC
CASSSTSGVYEQYF
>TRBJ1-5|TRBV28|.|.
TGTGCCAGCAGTTTAGCAGTGGGGGGAAATAGCAATCAGCCCCAGCATTTT
CASSLAVGGNSNQPQHF
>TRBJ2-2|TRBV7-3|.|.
TGTGCCAGCAGCTTAAACCCCCTAGACACCGGGGAGCTGTTTTTT
CASSLNPLDTGELFF
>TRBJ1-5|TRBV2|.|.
TGTGCCAGCAGTGTTGGGTATGCTGACGCTCAGCCCCAGCATTTT
CASSVGYADAQPQHF
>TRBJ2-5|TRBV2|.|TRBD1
TGTGCCAGCAGATGGGCCCGGAACAGGGGGCAGGGTGTGGAGACCCAGTACTTC
CASRWARNRGQGVETQYF
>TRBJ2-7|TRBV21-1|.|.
TGTGCCAGCAGCAAAATCCAAGCGGGAGTCGGCGACGAGCAGTACTTC
CASSKIQAGVGDEQYF
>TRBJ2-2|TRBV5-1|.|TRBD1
TGCGCCAGCAGCTCTGGACAGGTTGAAACCGGGGAGCTGTTTTTT
CASSSGQVETGELFF
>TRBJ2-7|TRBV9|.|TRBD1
TGTGCCAGCAGCCCCCGCCGGGACAGGGGGCTTGAGCAGTACTTC
CASSPRRDRGLEQYF
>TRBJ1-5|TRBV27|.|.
TGTGCCAGCAGTAGTCGGTATAGCAATCAGCCCCAGCATTTT
CASSSRYSNQPQHF
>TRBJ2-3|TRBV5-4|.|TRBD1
TGTGCCAGCAGCTCGGACAGGGCCCAATCCACAGATACGCAGTATTTT
CASSSDRAQSTDTQYF
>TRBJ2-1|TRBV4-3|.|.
TGCGCCACCCTACCTTCTAGACCGGGAGGGGGCGTTGGTAATGAGCAGTTCTTC
CATLPSRPGGGVGNEQFF
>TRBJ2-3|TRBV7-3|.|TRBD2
TGTGCCAGCAGCCCAACGCCCGGGGGTAGCGGGAGCACAGATACGCAGTATTTT
CASSPTPGGSGSTDTQYF
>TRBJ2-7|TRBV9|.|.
TGTGCCAGCAGCGTAGCCGTCAGCTCCTACGAGCAGTACTTC
CASSVAVSSYEQYF
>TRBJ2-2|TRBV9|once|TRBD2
TGTGCCAGCAGCCTTACTTCTGCGGGAGAGGGCACCGGGGAGCTGTTTTTT
CASSLTSAGEGTGELFF
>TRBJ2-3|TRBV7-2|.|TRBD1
TGTGCCAGCAGCTATAAAACTACAGGGGGAGATACGCAGTATTTT
CASSYKTTGGDTQYF
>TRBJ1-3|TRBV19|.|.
TGTGCCAGTAGTACAGGCAGCCTAGTCTCTGGAAACACCATATATTTT
CASSTGSLVSGNTIYF
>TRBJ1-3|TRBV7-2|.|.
TGTGCCAGCAGTGCCACCTACTCTGGAAACACCATATATTTT
CASSATYSGNTIYF
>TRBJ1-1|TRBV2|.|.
TGTGCCAGCAGTAGGGACAACCGCTACATATCTGAAGCTTTCTTT
CASSRDNRYISEAFF
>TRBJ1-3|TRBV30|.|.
TGTGCCTGGAAGGGGGGGCCTTCGGGAAGAGGAAACACCATATATTTT
CAWKGGPSGRGNTIYF
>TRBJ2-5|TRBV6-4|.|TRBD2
TGTGCCAGCAGTGACGATCGGGAGGTTGGTGGAGAGACCCAGTACTTC
CASSDDREVGGETQYF
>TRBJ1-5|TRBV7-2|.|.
TGTGCCAGCAGCTTAGTTCCAGGGGTGGATCAGCCCCAGCATTTT
CASSLVPGVDQPQHF
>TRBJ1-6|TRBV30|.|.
TGTGCCTGGAGTGAAGGGCAGGCCGTCGGGTATAATTCACCCCTCCACTTT
CAWSEGQAVGYNSPLHF
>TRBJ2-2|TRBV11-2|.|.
TGTGCCAGCAGCGTTAGGGGGGCCGGGGAGCTGTTTTTT
CASSVRGAGELFF
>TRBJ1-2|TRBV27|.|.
TGTGCCAGCAGTTTATTGGGTGGAAATGGCTACACCTTC
CASSLLGGNGYTF
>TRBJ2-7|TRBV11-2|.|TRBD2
TGTGCCAGCAGCTTTAGTCGGACTAGCGGGATCTACGAGCAGTACTTC
CASSFSRTSGIYEQYF
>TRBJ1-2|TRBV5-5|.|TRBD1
TGTGCCAGCAGTTTACCCAGGGGGCTGGACTATGGCTACACCTTC
CASSLPRGLDYGYTF
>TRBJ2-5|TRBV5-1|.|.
TGCGCCAGCAGCCACTCAAGAGACTCATTTCGGGTAGAGACCCAGTACTTC
CASSHSRDSFRVETQYF
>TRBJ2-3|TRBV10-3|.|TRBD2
TGTGCCATCAGTAGCGGGATGGGTGCAGATACGCAGTATTTT
CAISSGMGADTQYF
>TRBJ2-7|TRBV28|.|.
TGTGCCAGCATTGGAGGGGGGAGCTCCTACGAGCAGTACTTC
CASIGGGSSYEQYF
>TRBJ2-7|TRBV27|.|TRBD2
TGTGCCAGCAGCCCTCGGGGCGGGACTAGCTACGAGCAGTACTTC
CASSPRGGTSYEQYF
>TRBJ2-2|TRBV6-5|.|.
TGTGCCAGCAGTTACGGTGCCGGGGGCAGGGGCGGGGAGCTGTTTTTT
CASSYGAGGRGGELFF
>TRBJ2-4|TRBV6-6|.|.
TGTGCCAGCACCGGAGGCGCGGAATACATTCAGTACTTC
CASTGGAEYIQYF
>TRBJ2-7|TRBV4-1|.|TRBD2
TGCGCCAGCAGCCAAGATGTCGGGTCATTCTTACGACTAGCGGGGCCCTACGAGCAGTACTTC
CASSQDVGSFLRLAGPYEQYF
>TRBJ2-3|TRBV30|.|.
TGTGCCTGGAGTGTTTCGGGAGGGGGCCCAGATACGCAGTATTTT
CAWSVSGGGPDTQYF